The clone carrying this T cell receptor beta chain was counted at least ten times. This specimen belongs to a study of metastatic and nonmetastatic thyroid tumors. The CDR3 is 17 amino acids. The ends were cut back, 2 bases at V and 0 bases at J, with 13 bases in the middle. Germline CDR1 and CDR2: SNHLY and FYNNEI. No patient received treatment before thyroid surgery. TCRdb re-called the PCR reads with MiXCR. The table has roughly 48,000 clones, approximately 19% seen once. Sequences were obtained from blood. The chain recombines TRBV2 with TRBJ1-4; unclear D gene. The sequence derives from a female donor with papillary thyroid cancer or a benign thyroid nodule (not recorded which). Some clones in this sample may be carry-over from other donors' samples. DNA for the CDR3: TGTGCCAGCAGTGAACGATCGCAGGCTGCAACTAATGAAAAACTGTTTTTT. This gives the protein CASSERSQAATNEKLFF.